This passage covers 25 T cell receptor beta chains from one sample sequenced in a study of blood T cell repertoires in COVID-19. Only in-frame clones appear in the TCRdb table, and some are missing; sequencing was by immunoSEQ multiplex PCR. The sample has about 190,000 clones, 88% seen once. The sequenced material came from peripheral blood. These TCRs come from a young man with acute or convalescent COVID-19.

The V call is TRBV7-3, the J call TRBJ1-2; weak D call: TRBD1 (6 bases). The V and J ends lost 6 bases and 8 bases respectively, with 19 bases between them. The CDR3 extends over 14 amino acids. CDR1 and CDR2 (germline): SGHTA, FQGTGA. The CDR3 sequence is CASSPPGVIGGYTF. The CDR3 DNA reads as TGTGCCAGCAGTCCGCCAGGGGTCATCGGCGGCTACACCTTC.

This clone was recorded a few times. The chain uses TRBV7-9 and TRBJ1-2; 7 bases line up with TRBD1. The CDR3 consists of 14 residues. Germline CDR1 SEHNR, CDR2 FQNEAQ (reference sequence). J was trimmed by 7 bases and V by 4 bases; bases with no gene match: 9. CDR3 sequence (DNA): TGTGCCAGCAGCTCCTACTCGGACAGGAGTGGCTACACCTTC. Translating it yields CASSSYSDRSGYTF.

The CDR3 loop is CASSPLSNQPQHF. Written as DNA, the CDR3 is TGTGCCAGCAGTCCCCTTAGCAATCAGCCCCAGCATTTT. The chain joins TRBV6-5 to TRBJ1-5; D is ambiguous. This CDR3 has 13 residues. Trimming stripped 5 bases from V and 0 bases from J, with 5 bases between. CDR1 is MNHEY, CDR2 SVGAGI, per germline.

V is TRBV24-1 and J is TRBJ2-3; 11 bases map to TRBD2. Germline-derived CDR1 and CDR2 are KGHDR and SFDVKD. The V segment lost 3 bases and the J segment 9 bases; nucleotides outside the gene matches: 7. The CDR3 is made up of 15 amino acids. The CDR3: CATSDNGLAGGTQYF. Here the CDR3 DNA reads TGTGCCACCAGTGATAATGGGCTAGCGGGGGGCACGCAGTATTTT.

CDR3 coding DNA: TGCAGCGTCTATCCGAGGCGACAGGAGAGGAAGGACAATGAGCAGTTCTTC. Its translation is CSVYPRRQERKDNEQFF. The J gene is TRBJ2-1, the V gene TRBV29-1, with TRBD1 as a possible D gene (6 bases). Trimming took off 6 bases at V and 5 bases at J, with 26 bases between the two ends. The CDR3 extends over 17 amino acids. Germline assignment: CDR1 SQVTM and CDR2 ANQGSEA.

V gene TRBV27 combines with J gene TRBJ1-2; 8 bases align to TRBD1. V dropped 5 bases and J dropped 2; count of bases not matched to a gene: 7. This CDR3 spans 15 amino acids. CDR1 MNHEY and CDR2 SMNVEV come from the germline V gene (reference sequence). The CDR3 bases are TGTGCCAGCAGTCTGACAGGGGAAAGGAACTATGGCTACACCTTC. Protein: CASSLTGERNYGYTF.

The V gene is TRBV27, the J gene TRBJ1-3; D unresolved. The CDR3 is 13 residues long. V dropped 4 bases and J dropped 0 bases, with 4 bases sitting between them. Per germline, CDR1 MNHEY and CDR2 SMNVEV (reference sequence). This chain's CDR3 is CASSYNSGNTIYF. The CDR3 DNA sequence: TGTGCCAGCAGTTATAACTCTGGAAACACCATATATTTT.

V usage is TRBV5-4 and J usage is TRBJ1-1; TRBD1 might be the D (6 bases). The V end lost 4 bases, the J end lost 3 bases, and 16 bases lay between the germline ends. This CDR3 has 15 residues. CDR1 SGHNT and CDR2 YYREEE come from the germline V gene (reference sequence). CDR3 residues: CASSRSEKGDTEAFF. The DNA of the CDR3 is TGTGCCAGCAGCCGCTCCGAGAAGGGGGACACTGAAGCTTTCTTT.

This clone has a handful of counts. This sequence joins TRBV19 and TRBJ1-2, with TRBD1 identical over 8 bases. CDR1 is LNHDA, CDR2 SQIVND, per germline (reference sequence). CDR3 length: 13 amino acids. V lost 4 bases and J lost 8; bases outside the gene matches: 6. The CDR3 DNA reads TGTGCCAGTAGTAGGGACAGGTTCGAGGGCTACACCTTC. This translates into CASSRDRFEGYTF. Full variable domain (missing parts from reference TRBV19 and TRBJ1-2): DGGITQSPKYLFRKEGQNVTLSCEQNLNHDAMYWYRQDPGQGLRLIYYSQIVNDFQKGDIAEGYSVSREKKESFPLTVTSAQKNPTAFYLCASSRDRFEGYTFGSGTRLTVV.

The CDR3 here is CASSSFTGVETQYF. The CDR3 DNA follows: TGTGCCAGCAGCTCATTTACAGGGGTAGAGACCCAGTACTTC. This sequence joins TRBV11-2 and TRBJ2-5, with TRBD1 matching over 7 bases. J was trimmed by 4 bases and V by 4 bases; bases with no gene match: 6. The CDR3 sequence is 14 residues long. From germline, CDR1 is SGHAT and CDR2 FQNNGV.

J is TRBJ1-6 and V is TRBV11-1; D remains ambiguous. The CDR3 contains 13 residues. Trimming took off 2 bases at V and 9 bases at J, with 8 bases between the two ends. Germline values: CDR1 SGHAT, CDR2 FQDESV (reference sequence). CDR3 nucleotide sequence: TGTGCCAGCAGCTTATATCTCGGTTCACCCCTCCACTTT. Translated: CASSLYLGSPLHF. Full variable domain (remainder filled in from reference TRBV11-1 and TRBJ1-6): EAEVAQSPRYKITEKSQAVAFWCDPISGHATLYWYRQILGQGPELLVQFQDESVVDDSQLPKDRFSAERLKGVDSTLKIQPAELGDSAMYLCASSLYLGSPLHFGNGTRLTVT.

V gene TRBV7-3 combines with J gene TRBJ2-1; 9 nucleotides align to TRBD2. The length of the CDR3 is 18 residues. The V gene end was trimmed by 0 bases and the J gene end by 5 bases; junction bases not matched to a gene: 11. Looked up from germline, CDR1 is SGHTA and CDR2 is FQGTGA. CDR3 DNA: TGTGCCAGCAGCTTAACTCTTCGGCCTAGCGGGATCCACAATGAGCAGTTCTTC. Translation gives CASSLTLRPSGIHNEQFF.

The chain links TRBV12-3 or TRBV12-4 to TRBJ1-1, with D hard to call. The CDR3 extends over 13 amino acids. Deletions cut 6 bases from V and 3 bases from J, with 11 bases between. DNA of the CDR3: TGTGCCAGCAGCCGGTACAGCTACACTGAAGCTTTCTTT. As protein: CASSRYSYTEAFF.

This rearrangement joins TRBV11-2 to TRBJ2-7; D gene ambiguous. The germline CDR1 and CDR2 sequences are SGHAT and FQNNGV. V shed 0 bases and J shed 6 bases, with 12 bases lying between them. This CDR3 region has 14 residues. CDR3 amino acids: CASSLDRISLEQYF. CDR3 bases: TGTGCCAGCAGCTTAGATCGGATTAGCCTCGAGCAGTACTTC.

The V and J genes are TRBV18 and TRBJ2-1; 7 bases are a match to TRBD2. Germline CDR1 reads KGHSH; CDR2 reads LQKENI. The CDR3 has 16 residues. Trimming took 3 bases from V and 2 from J; bases not matched to a gene: 7. CDR3 coding DNA: TGTGCCAGCTCACCTAACGGGGGGATCACCTACAATGAGCAGTTCTTC. Its translation is CASSPNGGITYNEQFF.

This clone was observed a handful of times. The V call is TRBV5-4, the J call TRBJ1-2; 8 positions agree with TRBD1. V lost 6 bases and J lost 8; bases outside the gene matches: 12. The CDR3 totals 14 residues. From germline, CDR1 is SGHNT and CDR2 YYREEE (reference sequence). CDR3 sequence (DNA): TGTGCCAGCACCGTGGACAGGGCTTCGCGGGGCTACACCTTC. This sequence encodes CASTVDRASRGYTF. Supplemented by reference TRBV5-4 and TRBJ1-2, the full variable domain reads ETGVTQSPTHLIKTRGQQVTLRCSSQSGHNTVSWYQQALGQGPQFIFQYYREEENGRGNFPPRFSGLQFPNYSSELNVNALELDDSALYLCASTVDRASRGYTFGSGTRLTVV.

This rearrangement joins TRBV25-1 to TRBJ1-2; 7 nucleotides match TRBD1. The V segment lost 1 base and the J segment 5 bases; nucleotides outside the gene matches: 7. The CDR3 covers 15 residues. CDR1 and CDR2 from the germline V gene are MGHDK and SYGVNS. The CDR3 region has the DNA TGTGCCAGCAGTGAATCCCCGACAGGGAGTTATGGCTACACCTTC. This gives the protein CASSESPTGSYGYTF.

This chain joins TRBV11-3 and TRBJ2-3; 9 nucleotides line up with TRBD1. Germline trimming cut 4 bases from V and 4 bases from J; bases unmatched to any gene: 9. The CDR3 is 16 residues long. Germline values: CDR1 SGHNT, CDR2 YENEEA. The CDR3 here is CASSWKEQGAPDTQYF. As DNA, the CDR3 is TGTGCCAGCAGCTGGAAAGAACAGGGGGCCCCAGATACGCAGTATTTT.

The J gene is TRBJ2-1, the V gene TRBV9; tentatively, D is TRBD1 (5 bases). V dropped 0 bases and J dropped 9 bases, with 16 bases sitting between them. CDR3 length: 15 amino acids. Per germline, CDR1 SGDLS and CDR2 YYNGEE. CDR3 residues: CASSVGPLQGFEQFF. Written as DNA, the CDR3 is TGTGCCAGCAGCGTAGGTCCCCTTCAGGGTTTTGAGCAGTTCTTC.

This clone was found a few times. The genes are TRBV6-5 and TRBJ1-2, with 8 bases lining up with TRBD1. This CDR3 comprises 14 residues. Germline V CDR1 and CDR2: MNHEY, SVGAGI. The trim removed 8 bases at V and 4 bases at J, leaving 9 bases unmatched. As DNA, the CDR3 is TGTGCCAGCGCTGGGACAGGCGACTTCTATGGCTACACCTTC. Translated, it gives CASAGTGDFYGYTF.

The genes are TRBV14 and TRBJ2-5; D perhaps matches TRBD1 (6 bases). Germline V lookup: CDR1 SGHDN, CDR2 FVKESK. The CDR3 is 15 residues long. The V end lost 3 bases, the J end lost 1 base, and 12 bases lay between the germline ends. The CDR3 coding sequence is TGTGCCAGCAGCCAGGGATACAGGGTCCAAGAGACCCAGTACTTC. As protein: CASSQGYRVQETQYF.

The chain combines TRBV2 with TRBJ1-2; D possibly corresponds to TRBD1 (6 bases). V was pared by 8 bases and J by 2 bases, with 18 bases between. Germline values: CDR1 SNHLY, CDR2 FYNNEI. The CDR3 length is 15 residues. The CDR3 nucleotides read TGTGCCAGCCTTCACCAAGGGGGAAGAAACTATGGCTACACCTTC. Protein sequence: CASLHQGGRNYGYTF.

This sequence joins TRBV27 and TRBJ2-3; D unclear. The V end was cut by 4 bases, the J end by 6 bases, with 8 bases between. The V gene's germline CDR1 is MNHEY and CDR2 SMNVEV (reference sequence). The length of the CDR3 is 12 residues. CDR3 loop: CASSSVSDTQYF. The CDR3 DNA is TGTGCCAGCAGTTCGGTATCGGATACGCAGTATTTT.

This chain connects TRBV28 to TRBJ1-3, with a weak D call TRBD1 (5 bases). The germline CDR1 and CDR2 sequences are MDHEN and SYDVKM. There are 14 residues in the CDR3. Deletions cut 8 bases from V and 2 bases from J, with 13 bases between. The CDR3 region is CASGRVGAGNTIYF. CDR3 sequence (DNA): TGTGCCAGCGGAAGAGTAGGGGCTGGAAACACCATATATTTT.

The V and J genes are TRBV27 and TRBJ2-7; D perhaps matches TRBD2 (7 bases). CDR1 is MNHEY, CDR2 SMNVEV, per germline (reference sequence). Trimming pared 7 bases from V and 6 bases from J, leaving 13 bases between. This CDR3 is 12 amino acids long. The CDR3 nucleotides read TGTGCCAGCACCGGGGGGCGGGGCGAGCAGTACTTC. Translated, it gives CASTGGRGEQYF.